This T cell receptor (beta chain) appears in the sequencing data of a study of shared clonotypes between healthy human individuals (dated by TCRdb to between 2020 and 2021). A note on the overall study: The cohort included three men and a couple of women between 18 and 49 years of age. Different laboratories and diverse techniques were used to prepare libraries and sequence TCR repertoires, to increase sequencing depth and limit assay-specific biases. Each donor's leukapheresis produced roughly between about 0.9 and 9.5 billion PBMCs. To estimate repertoire size and how much clonotype sharing occurs between individuals, the study deeply sequenced the blood TCR repertoires of several healthy adults. Per donor, three plates each were used for CD4 naive and CD4 memory, two for CD8 naive, and one for CD8 memory.

On this clone: The target of this receptor is not known. Base quality data are lacking; no much larger clone is found one base away.

TCR CDR3 regions were amplified from genomic DNA by multiplex PCR using the deep immunoSEQ assay. Extracted genomic DNA from each cell subset was distributed evenly across all wells of several immunoSEQ 96-well plates, and each plate was treated as a replicate. For sorted subsets, each replicate PCR was loaded with 150 to 250 ng genomic DNA, equivalent to 30,000 or so T cell genomes. Purified libraries were quantified with a Qubit 3.0 fluorometer, sized on a Bioanalyzer 2100, and re-quantified with the KAPA Library Quantification kit. Each immunoSEQ 96-well plate was sequenced on its own single-read 150-cycle Illumina NextSeq 550 flow cell. On the study's bioinformatics: Because the immunoSEQ output included only junctional sequences and no quality scores, the filtering could not be the same as the filtering used for full-length reads. To assign V/J genes and CDR3, sequences were annotated against IMGT germline references using PyIR, a Python wrapper for IgBLAST v1.9. Reads were removed for weak V/J assignments (E-value above 1e-6), missing CDR3, stop codons, out-of-frame junctions, or ambiguous translated residues. V3J clonotypes were defined as sequences sharing the same inferred V gene, J gene, and CDR3 amino acid sequence. The percentage overlap between two repertoires was calculated by dividing the number of shared unique clonotypes by the size of the smaller repertoire. Repertoire richness was assessed with RTK rarefaction, the Chao1 estimator, and Recon v2.1 estimates of unobserved clonotypes. Generation probabilities were computed with OLGA for all TCRbeta clonotypes obtained by the gDNA method from several donors. In TCRdb, the immuneACCESS table is reduced to in-frame sequences with V and J assigned. These tables do not hold every clone; where another copy was compared, an unresolved V gene accounts for under half, and the others remain unexplained. V, J and clone size are taken as reported in that table, and D and trimming were inferred from the DNA itself. The sample contains roughly 2 million clones, approximately 95% of them found a single time. 0.13% of the sample is in the top ten clones.

CDR1 and CDR2, looked up from the germline V gene (reference sequence), are LNHDA and SQIVND. Spanning cysteine to phenylalanine, the CDR3 consists of 15 amino acids. Just CDR3 DNA is preserved here, 45 bases in frame from base 1. Compared with germline, V lacks 3 bases and J lacks 0 bases; bases without a gene match: 4. The donors were healthy, HIV-negative adults who had no recently reported acute infections or vaccinations. Only Caucasian adults living in Nashville, Tennessee, USA were represented among the donors. CD4+ T cells were enriched by magnetic negative selection; naive cells were then positively selected on CD45RA, and the negative fraction formed the memory subset. Blood was obtained by leukapheresis, after which PBMCs were separated by Ficoll-Histopaque density gradient centrifugation and cryopreserved in liquid nitrogen vapor phase. Analytical flow cytometry was used to check the purity and quantity of each magnetically sorted T cell population. From each sorted fraction, genomic DNA was isolated and quantified by UV absorbance on a Nanodrop 2000c.

The investigation overall reported the following: Based on pairwise subsampling, the degree of clonotype sharing among donors was expected to be affected by sequencing depth. Across a handful of donors, approximately 5% of naive CD4, roughly 3.3% of naive CD8, about 2.3% of memory CD4, and roughly 0.4% of memory CD8 clonotypes were shared. Compared with non-shared clonotypes, the clonotypes found in all four sorted-subset donors had higher generation probabilities. The small number of donors limited the genetic and exposure-history diversity represented. Naive subsets generally had larger estimated clonotype richness than memory subsets did. Even with the large sequencing depth, rarefaction of the sorted-subset datasets indicated that sequencing was incomplete. Sampling was restricted to blood, and TCR repertoires in tissues likely differ from the TCR repertoires found in blood.

In this chain, TRBV19 is recombined with TRBJ2-7, with 8 junctional bases fitting TRBD2. This TCR was sampled from a man younger than 35 in good health. Sample: naive CD4+ T cells sorted from blood. Explained via the paper, the cell subset or site label denotes: CD45RA+ positively selected. The CDR3: CASSISAGGSYEQYF. The sequenced DNA is TGTGCCAGTAGTATTTCCGCGGGGGGCTCCTACGAGCAGTACTTC.